This is a list of T cell receptor beta chains from one sample in a study of control samples from healthy donors and cancer patients. Libraries were prepared by immunoSEQ multiplex PCR; TCRdb keeps only in-frame clonotypes and omits some of them. The profile shows 110,000 to 150,000 clones, just under 95% of them singletons. Sample: PBMCs. These receptors were taken from a man aged 60-69 years with colorectal cancer. Each CDR3 is given with its conserved first and last residue. The order of the fields is clone size, V gene, D gene, J gene, CDR3 protein, CDR3 DNA. The D gene is left open where the match is weak. Only some rows state a clone size, as once, few, many or a class for expanded clones.

NA	TRBV19	NA	TRBJ1-1	CASIRTEPNTEAFF	TGTGCCAGTATTCGGACAGAGCCGAACACTGAAGCTTTCTTT
NA	TRBV4-1	NA	TRBJ2-5	CASSQNRGVETQYF	TGCGCCAGCAGCCAAAACAGAGGGGTGGAGACCCAGTACTTC
NA	TRBV6-5	NA	TRBJ2-5	CASSYRQGGIGETQYF	TGTGCCAGCAGTTACCGGCAGGGGGGAATTGGGGAGACCCAGTACTTC
NA	TRBV29-1	NA	TRBJ2-3	CSVETATDTQYF	TGCAGCGTTGAGACAGCAACAGATACGCAGTATTTT
NA	TRBV14	TRBD1	TRBJ1-2	CASSLRTGGDYGYTF	TGTGCCAGCAGCCTACGGACAGGGGGGGACTATGGCTACACCTTC
once	TRBV4-1	NA	TRBJ1-2	CASSQESTVNYGYTF	TGCGCCAGCAGCCAAGAGTCAACAGTTAACTATGGCTACACCTTC
NA	TRBV12-3/TRBV12-4	NA	TRBJ1-5	CASRKGAQPQHF	TGTGCCAGCAGGAAGGGTGCCCAGCCCCAGCATTTT
NA	TRBV7-2	TRBD1	TRBJ1-1	CASSQTGNLNTEAFF	TGTGCCAGCAGCCAGACAGGGAACCTAAACACTGAAGCTTTCTTT
NA	TRBV5-1	TRBD1	TRBJ2-5	CASSLNTGGEETQYF	TGCGCCAGCAGCTTGAATACAGGGGGTGAAGAGACCCAGTACTTC
NA	TRBV28	NA	TRBJ2-4	CASSGADLAKNIQYF	TGTGCCAGCAGTGGGGCAGATCTAGCCAAAAACATTCAGTACTTC
NA	TRBV6-2/TRBV6-3	TRBD1	TRBJ1-2	CASSPRPTRGPPYGYTF	TGTGCCAGCAGTCCCCGTCCGACTAGGGGGCCTCCCTATGGCTACACCTTC
NA	TRBV5-1	NA	TRBJ2-3	CASSRQTGSDTQYF	TGCGCCAGCAGCAGGCAGACAGGCTCAGATACGCAGTATTTT
NA	TRBV24-1	NA	TRBJ2-2	CATSDLRGNTGELFF	TGTGCCACCAGTGATTTACGGGGAAACACCGGGGAGCTGTTTTTT
NA	TRBV28	NA	TRBJ2-3	CASRWGRAADTQYF	TGTGCCAGCAGGTGGGGACGGGCCGCAGATACGCAGTATTTT
once	TRBV30	NA	TRBJ2-6	CAWRRGASSGANVLTF	TGTGCCTGGAGACGGGGGGCAAGTTCTGGGGCCAACGTCCTGACTTTC
once	TRBV6-5	TRBD1	TRBJ1-2	CASSYGDREYYGYTF	TGTGCCAGCAGTTACGGGGACAGGGAATACTATGGCTACACCTTC
NA	TRBV6-5	NA	TRBJ2-7	CASSPIRGPYEQYF	TGTGCCAGCAGTCCGATCCGGGGCCCCTACGAGCAGTACTTC
NA	TRBV7-2	TRBD1	TRBJ1-2	CASSLDGTDYGYTF	TGTGCCAGCAGCTTAGACGGGACAGACTATGGCTACACCTTC
NA	TRBV6-5	TRBD1	TRBJ1-6	CASSYSRQGASPLHF	TGTGCCAGCAGTTACTCGCGGCAGGGGGCTTCACCCCTCCACTTT
NA	TRBV30	TRBD2	TRBJ2-2	CAWSGTSGGAGELFF	TGTGCCTGGAGTGGGACTAGCGGGGGGGCCGGGGAGCTGTTTTTT
once	TRBV13	NA	TRBJ2-1	CASSPGGPSYNEQFF	TGTGCCAGCAGCCCGGGGGGCCCCTCCTACAATGAGCAGTTCTTC
few	TRBV11-2	TRBD1	TRBJ1-1	CASRLTGGSTEAFF	TGTGCCAGCAGGCTCACAGGGGGGAGCACTGAAGCTTTCTTT
NA	TRBV2	NA	TRBJ1-5	CASSGQLGNQPQHF	TGTGCCAGCAGTGGGCAGCTTGGCAATCAGCCCCAGCATTTT
NA	TRBV5-4	TRBD1	TRBJ2-2	CASSSGTDPTGELFF	TGTGCCAGCAGCTCCGGGACAGACCCGACCGGGGAGCTGTTTTTT
NA	TRBV3-1/TRBV3-2	NA	TRBJ2-1	CASSRPGRGTHEQFF	TGTGCCAGCAGCCGACCGGGACGGGGAACACATGAGCAGTTCTTC
NA	TRBV6-2/TRBV6-3	TRBD1	TRBJ1-2	CASSTLGTEGNDYGYTF	TGTGCCAGCAGCACCCTCGGGACAGAGGGAAATGACTATGGCTACACCTTC
once	TRBV11-2	TRBD1	TRBJ1-6	CASSLEGQLLLYNSPLHF	TGTGCCAGCAGCTTAGAGGGACAGCTCCTTCTCTATAATTCACCCCTCCACTTT
once	TRBV19	TRBD1	TRBJ1-1	CASSTETGQILNTEAFF	TGTGCCAGTAGTACCGAGACAGGGCAAATATTGAACACTGAAGCTTTCTTT
NA	TRBV10-3	NA	TRBJ1-4	CAISESGGVGEKLFF	TGTGCCATCAGTGAGTCCGGGGGCGTAGGTGAAAAACTGTTTTTT
NA	TRBV3-1/TRBV3-2	TRBD2	TRBJ2-1	CASSQSGGGDEQFF	TGTGCCAGCAGCCAAAGCGGGGGAGGAGATGAGCAGTTCTTC
few	TRBV6-1	NA	TRBJ1-3	CASSDFWTVVSSGNTIYF	TGTGCCAGCAGTGACTTCTGGACAGTGGTGAGCTCTGGAAACACCATATATTTT
NA	TRBV7-8	NA	TRBJ2-2	CASSLHGAANTGELFF	TGTGCCAGCAGCTTGCATGGGGCAGCGAACACCGGGGAGCTGTTTTTT
NA	TRBV18	NA	TRBJ2-5	CASSPNNRLQETQYF	TGTGCCAGCTCACCAAATAACAGGTTACAAGAGACCCAGTACTTC
NA	TRBV24-1	NA	TRBJ2-7	CATSDLRAGVYEQYF	TGTGCCACCAGTGATTTGCGGGCAGGGGTCTACGAGCAGTACTTC
once	TRBV5-1	TRBD1	TRBJ2-5	CASSLTGQGGWETQYF	TGCGCCAGCAGCTTAACTGGACAGGGCGGTTGGGAGACCCAGTACTTC
NA	TRBV7-2	NA	TRBJ1-1	CASTPGGYVNTEAFF	TGTGCCAGCACCCCGGGCGGGTATGTGAACACTGAAGCTTTCTTT
NA	TRBV18	NA	TRBJ1-2	CASSPPADFNYGYTF	TGTGCCAGCTCACCACCCGCAGACTTTAACTATGGCTACACCTTC
NA	TRBV7-2	TRBD1	TRBJ1-2	CASSQGTGTGVFRYYGYTF	TGTGCCAGCAGCCAGGGGACCGGGACAGGGGTATTTAGGTACTATGGCTACACCTTC
NA	TRBV5-4	TRBD2	TRBJ2-5	CASSGTSGPKETQYF	TGTGCCAGCAGCGGGACTAGCGGCCCTAAAGAGACCCAGTACTTC
NA	TRBV5-6	NA	TRBJ1-2	CASSLPTVQPSYGYTF	TGTGCCAGCAGCTTGCCGACAGTCCAACCCAGCTATGGCTACACCTTC
NA	TRBV2	NA	TRBJ2-7	CASSGLVENEQYF	TGTGCCAGCAGTGGGTTAGTGGAAAACGAGCAGTACTTC
NA	TRBV6-2/TRBV6-3	TRBD2	TRBJ2-3	CASSRGTSPDTQYF	TGTGCCAGCAGCCGCGGGACTAGCCCAGATACGCAGTATTTT
NA	TRBV6-1	NA	TRBJ1-2	CASSEKGGTF	TGTGCCAGCAGTGAAAAAGGTGGGACCTTC
NA	TRBV6-2/TRBV6-3	NA	TRBJ1-5	CASSSAGRGTSNQPQHF	TGTGCCAGCAGTTCCGCCGGGAGGGGAACGAGCAATCAGCCCCAGCATTTT
NA	TRBV30	NA	TRBJ2-5	CAWEAVETQYF	TGTGCCTGGGAGGCTGTGGAGACCCAGTACTTC
NA	TRBV7-9	NA	TRBJ2-4	CASSLGAGRAKNIQYF	TGTGCCAGCAGCTTGGGGGCAGGGCGGGCCAAAAACATTCAGTACTTC
NA	TRBV19	TRBD1	TRBJ1-1	CASTSSRDRGFEAFF	TGTGCCAGTACCTCTAGTCGGGACAGGGGATTTGAAGCTTTCTTT
NA	TRBV5-1	TRBD2	TRBJ2-1	CASSDLAGGDDEQFF	TGCGCCAGCAGCGACCTAGCGGGGGGAGACGATGAGCAGTTCTTC
NA	TRBV2	NA	TRBJ2-7	CASSLDVSYEQYF	TGTGCCAGCAGCCTTGACGTATCCTACGAGCAGTACTTC
NA	TRBV11-2	NA	TRBJ1-1	CASSLQLNTEAFF	TGTGCCAGCAGCTTGCAGCTAAACACTGAAGCTTTCTTT
NA	TRBV12-3/TRBV12-4	TRBD1	TRBJ2-2	CASRTGGTGELFF	TGTGCCAGCAGAACAGGGGGAACCGGGGAGCTGTTTTTT
NA	TRBV6-5	TRBD1	TRBJ1-5	CASSRTGESPQHF	TGTGCCAGCAGTCGGACAGGGGAGTCCCCCCAGCATTTT
NA	TRBV14	NA	TRBJ2-7	CASSPGYEQYF	TGTGCCAGCAGCCCGGGGTACGAGCAGTACTTC
NA	TRBV6-5	TRBD1	TRBJ2-7	CASSPTGGNYEQYF	TGTGCCAGCAGTCCCACAGGGGGCAATTACGAGCAGTACTTC